This T cell receptor beta chain appears in the sequencing data of a study of early T cells in non-severe SARS-CoV-2 infection. Overall study context: Unsorted whole blood bulk RNA was sequenced, with unpaired chains. Study observations and caveats: A preference for anti-spike CD8 responses marked VDJdb matching, which missed private and CD4 specificities.

The ends lost 0 bases at V and 1 base at J; junction bases unmatched: 4. The CDR3 extends over 16 amino acids. The germline V gene has CDR1 LGHNA and CDR2 YNFKEQ. As to this clonotype: Antigen: not known.

Unique molecular identifiers (one per individual cDNA molecule) were attached. TCRdb processed the 5' RACE reads anew with MiXCR; each CDR3 protein has one entry. In the table there are around 33,000 distinct CDR3 sequences, about 7% of which are singletons. Specimen: whole blood. V is TRBV4-2 and J is TRBJ2-7; 9 nucleotides match TRBD2. This TCR derives from an adult who was a healthcare worker with PCR-confirmed SARS-CoV-2 infection or an uninfected control (not recorded which). CDR3 sequence reads: CASSQEGTSPSYEQYF. The CDR3 nucleotides are TGTGCCAGCAGCCAAGAAGGGACTAGCCCTTCCTACGAGCAGTACTTC.